This TCR beta chain was sequenced during a study of cytomegalovirus exposure and HLA in healthy donors. About the research overall: Within the Caucasian-associated ancestry cluster were 81% of the approximately 370 genotyped donors. General observations from the study: A highly shared variant cluster was judged a likely technical artifact. TCR beta chains numbering some 160 were designated cytomegalovirus-associated.

A word on this clone: Its antigen is unidentified.

In the PCR, 60 Vbeta and 13 Jbeta primers were used. TCRdb's copy holds only in-frame clones and misses some; the assay was immunoSEQ multiplex PCR. The table lists 75,000 to 100,000 clones, 60% to 75% of them singletons. This clonotype was obtained from a female donor in good health and CMV-seropositive. Sequencing was done on a sample of PBMCs.

CDR3 bases: TGTGCCAGCAGTTGGGACAGGGACACTGAAGCTTTCTTT. Protein: CASSWDRDTEAFF. The chain couples TRBV7-2 to TRBJ1-1; 9 bases fit TRBD1. Losses at the gene ends were 6 bases for V and 3 bases for J; bases not matched to a gene: 2. This CDR3 comprises 13 residues. Per the germline V gene, CDR1 is SGHTA and CDR2 is FQGNSA. The complete variable domain, with remaining parts taken from reference TRBV7-2 and TRBJ1-1, reads GAGVSQSPSNKVTEKGKDVELRCDPISGHTALYWYRQSLGQGLEFLIYFQGNSAPDKSGLPSDRFSAERTGGSVSTLTIQRTQQEDSAVYLCASSWDRDTEAFFGQGTRLTVV.